The present TCR beta chain was sequenced within a study of T cells in Graves' hyperthyroidism and ophthalmopathy. Turning to this clonotype: An end of the junction does not agree with germline; a read error may underlie this.

Amplified TCR beta CDR3 regions derived from RNA transcripts. First-round RT-PCR of the TCR CDR3 relied on the HTBI primer set. Each CDR3 protein gets one entry after TCRdb re-called the multiplex PCR reads with MiXCR. The sample lists hundreds of thousands of distinct CDR3 sequences, less than 25% occurring once. The CDR3 extends over 15 amino acids. CDR1 and CDR2 from the germline V gene are LNHDA and SQIVND (reference sequence). The genes are TRBV19 and TRBJ1-5; D gene unclear. The receptor comes from a woman between 25 and 40 years old with Graves' ophthalmopathy. Input material: blood. The CDR3 spells CATSRWGLSNQPQQF. In DNA, the CDR3 is TGTGCCACCTCCCGGTGGGGTCTGAGCAATCAGCCCCAGCAGTTT.